The 6 T cell receptor beta chains below all came from one sample that was sequenced in a study of OX40 agonist ivuxolimab in advanced cancers. Measured with immunoSEQ multiplex PCR; TCRdb has only the in-frame clones, and not every one. The sample includes fewer than 65,000 clones, approximately 79% of them seen just once. This specimen was CD4+ or CD8+ T cells sorted from blood, taken in a trial of the OX40 agonist ivuxolimab. The receptors here all came from an adult with an advanced solid tumor such as melanoma, head and neck, liver or kidney cancer.

This clone was recorded only once. CDR3 nucleotide sequence: TGTGCCAGCAGCGTCATACCGGGACTAGCGGGAGGTCGGGTGAATGAGCAGTTCTTC. It specifies CASSVIPGLAGGRVNEQFF. The V call is TRBV9, the J call TRBJ2-1; 15 positions agree with TRBD2. Germline assignment: CDR1 SGDLS and CDR2 YYNGEE. V dropped 2 bases and J dropped 7; count of bases not matched to a gene: 13. This CDR3 is 19 amino acids long.

V usage is TRBV14 and J usage is TRBJ2-7; D is unclear. This CDR3 contains 14 residues. CDR1 and CDR2 from the germline V gene are SGHDN and FVKESK. The V gene lost 4 bases and the J gene lost 1 base, with 11 bases spanning the gap. Here the CDR3 DNA reads TGTGCCAGCAGCCTAAGTGGGGTTTCCTACGAGCAGTACTTC. Encoded protein: CASSLSGVSYEQYF.

V is TRBV6-5 and J is TRBJ1-1; tentative D call: TRBD1 (6 bases). The CDR3 runs to 15 residues. In germline, CDR1 is MNHEY, CDR2 SVGAGI. With 5 bases removed from V and 6 bases from J, the gap between germline ends came to 19 bases. The chain's CDR3 is CASSADRYGFSEAFF. CDR3 DNA: TGTGCCAGCAGTGCCGACAGGTATGGGTTCTCTGAAGCTTTCTTT.

The CDR3 nucleotides are TGTGCCAGCAGTTTATTAGGGTCAGGGGGCAGCTATGGCTACACCTTC. Translating gives CASSLLGSGGSYGYTF. The rearrangement links TRBV28 to TRBJ1-2; 8 bases are shared with TRBD1. CDR1 and CDR2 (germline): MDHEN, SYDVKM. V shed 1 base, J shed 4 bases, and the junction held 8 bases outside the gene matches. This CDR3 spans 16 amino acids.

This chain connects TRBV7-3 to TRBJ2-3; D remains unclear. The ends were cut back, 5 bases at V and 6 bases at J, with 12 bases in the middle. The CDR3 has 13 residues. Germline assignment: CDR1 SGHTA and CDR2 FQGTGA. The CDR3 protein is CASSKYLSDTQYF. The CDR3 coding sequence is TGTGCCAGCAGCAAATACCTCTCCGATACGCAGTATTTT. Supplemented by reference TRBV7-3 and TRBJ2-3, the full variable domain reads GAGVSQTPSNKVTEKGKYVELRCDPISGHTALYWYRQSLGQGPEFLIYFQGTGAADDSGLPNDRFFAVRPEGSVSTLKIQRTERGDSAVYLCASSKYLSDTQYFGPGTRLTVL.

The V call is TRBV5-1, the J call TRBJ2-5, with D possibly TRBD1 on 5 matching bases. CDR3 size: 14 residues. CDR1 SGHRS and CDR2 YFSETQ come from the germline V gene. Trimming removed 0 bases at V and 0 bases at J, with 6 bases between. CDR3 protein: CASSLEGNQETQYF. CDR3 DNA sequence: TGCGCCAGCAGCTTGGAGGGGAACCAAGAGACCCAGTACTTC.